This T cell receptor beta chain derives from a study of cytomegalovirus exposure and HLA in healthy donors. Study overall: HLA-typed donors were the source of 90 million or so unique TCRs, which an early data release held.

It was with 60 Vbeta and 13 Jbeta primers that the PCR ran. The assay was immunoSEQ multiplex PCR, and TCRdb's table has in-frame clones only and misses some. The table has some 130,000 clones, 75% to 90% seen once. CDR1 MNHEY and CDR2 SMNVEV come from the germline V gene (reference sequence). V shed 6 bases, J shed 0 bases, and the junction held 4 bases outside the gene matches. This CDR3 has 14 residues. The sequenced material came from PBMCs. The sequence came from a woman aged 35 to 49 in good health and CMV-seropositive. The chain uses TRBV27 and TRBJ2-7; 8 bases are shared with TRBD2. CDR3 amino acids: CASRPGGPSYEQYF. CDR3 nucleotides: TGTGCCAGCAGACCGGGAGGGCCCTCCTACGAGCAGTACTTC.